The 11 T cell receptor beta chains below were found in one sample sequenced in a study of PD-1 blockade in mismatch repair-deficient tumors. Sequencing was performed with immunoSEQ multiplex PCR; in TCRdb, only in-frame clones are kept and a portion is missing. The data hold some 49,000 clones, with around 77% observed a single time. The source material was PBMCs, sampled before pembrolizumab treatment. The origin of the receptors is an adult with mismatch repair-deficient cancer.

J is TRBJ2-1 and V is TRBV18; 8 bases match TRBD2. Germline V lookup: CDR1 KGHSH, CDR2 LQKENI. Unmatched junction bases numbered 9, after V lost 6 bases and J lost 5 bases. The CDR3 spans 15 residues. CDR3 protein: CASSSSTSGNNEQFF. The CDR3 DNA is TGTGCCAGCTCCAGTAGCACTAGCGGCAACAATGAGCAGTTCTTC.

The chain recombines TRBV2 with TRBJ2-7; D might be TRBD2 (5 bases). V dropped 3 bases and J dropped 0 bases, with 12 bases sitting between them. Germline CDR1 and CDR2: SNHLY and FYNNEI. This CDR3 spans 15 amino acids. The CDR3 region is CASSERATASYEQYF. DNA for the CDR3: TGTGCCAGCAGTGAGCGGGCCACCGCCTCCTACGAGCAGTACTTC.

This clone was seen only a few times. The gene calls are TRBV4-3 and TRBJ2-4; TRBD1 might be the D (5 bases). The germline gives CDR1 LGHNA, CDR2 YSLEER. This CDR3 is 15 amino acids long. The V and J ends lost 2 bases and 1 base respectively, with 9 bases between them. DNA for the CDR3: TGCGCCAGCAGCCAAACCAGGGTCGCCAAAAACATTCAGTACTTC. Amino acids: CASSQTRVAKNIQYF.

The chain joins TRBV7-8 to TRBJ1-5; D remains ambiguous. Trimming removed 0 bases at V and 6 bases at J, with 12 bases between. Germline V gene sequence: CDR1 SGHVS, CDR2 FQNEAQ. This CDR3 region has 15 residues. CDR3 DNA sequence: TGTGCCAGCAGCTTAGCGGTGGGTTGGGGTCAGCCCCAGCATTTT. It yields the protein CASSLAVGWGQPQHF.

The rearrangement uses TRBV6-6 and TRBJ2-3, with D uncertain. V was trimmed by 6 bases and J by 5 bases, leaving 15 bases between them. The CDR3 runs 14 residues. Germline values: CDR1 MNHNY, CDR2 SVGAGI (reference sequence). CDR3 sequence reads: CASSGRLVEDTQYF. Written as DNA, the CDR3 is TGTGCCAGCAGCGGACGGCTAGTGGAAGATACGCAGTATTTT.

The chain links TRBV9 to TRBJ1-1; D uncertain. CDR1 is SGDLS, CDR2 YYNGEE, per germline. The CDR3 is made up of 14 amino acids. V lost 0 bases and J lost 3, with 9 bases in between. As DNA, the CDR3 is TGTGCCAGCAGCGTAGGGGTGATGGACACTGAAGCTTTCTTT. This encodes CASSVGVMDTEAFF. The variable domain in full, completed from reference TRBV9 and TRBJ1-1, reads DSGVTQTPKHLITATGQRVTLRCSPRSGDLSVYWYQQSLDQGLQFLIQYYNGEERAKGNILERFSAQQFPDLHSELNLSSLELGDSALYFCASSVGVMDTEAFFGQGTRLTVV.

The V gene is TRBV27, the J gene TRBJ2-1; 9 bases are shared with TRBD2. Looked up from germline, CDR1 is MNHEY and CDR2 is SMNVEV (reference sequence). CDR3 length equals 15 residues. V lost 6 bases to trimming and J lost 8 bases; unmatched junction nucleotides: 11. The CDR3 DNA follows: TGTGCCAGCAGGGACCGGGGACTAGCATTACATGAGCAGTTCTTC. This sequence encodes CASRDRGLALHEQFF.

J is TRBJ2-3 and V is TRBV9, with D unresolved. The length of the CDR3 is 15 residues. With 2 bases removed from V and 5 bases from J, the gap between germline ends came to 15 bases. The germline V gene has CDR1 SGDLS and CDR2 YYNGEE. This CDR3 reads CASSVLKGPEDTQYF. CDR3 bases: TGTGCCAGCAGCGTGCTAAAGGGCCCAGAAGATACGCAGTATTTT.

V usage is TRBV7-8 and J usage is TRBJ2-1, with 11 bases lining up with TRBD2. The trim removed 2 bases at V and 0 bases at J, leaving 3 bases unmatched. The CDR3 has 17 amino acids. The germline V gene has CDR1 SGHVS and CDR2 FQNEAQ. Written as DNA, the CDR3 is TGTGCCAGCAGCTTAAGGACTAGCGGGTACTCCTACAATGAGCAGTTCTTC. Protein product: CASSLRTSGYSYNEQFF.

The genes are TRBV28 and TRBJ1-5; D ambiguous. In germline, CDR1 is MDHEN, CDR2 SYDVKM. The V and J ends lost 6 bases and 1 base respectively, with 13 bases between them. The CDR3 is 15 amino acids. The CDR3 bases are TGTGCCAGCAGGATACACCCCGGCAGCAATCAGCCCCAGCATTTT. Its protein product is CASRIHPGSNQPQHF.

CDR3 region: CASSFPAGQGVHNEQFF. Here the CDR3 DNA reads TGTGCCAGCAGCTTTCCCGCGGGACAGGGGGTGCACAATGAGCAGTTCTTC. The chain couples TRBV13 to TRBJ2-1, with TRBD1 matching 11 bases. This CDR3 is 17 amino acids long. The germline CDR1 and CDR2 sequences are PRHDT and FYEKMQ (reference sequence). The V segment lost 3 bases and the J segment 5 bases; nucleotides outside the gene matches: 9.